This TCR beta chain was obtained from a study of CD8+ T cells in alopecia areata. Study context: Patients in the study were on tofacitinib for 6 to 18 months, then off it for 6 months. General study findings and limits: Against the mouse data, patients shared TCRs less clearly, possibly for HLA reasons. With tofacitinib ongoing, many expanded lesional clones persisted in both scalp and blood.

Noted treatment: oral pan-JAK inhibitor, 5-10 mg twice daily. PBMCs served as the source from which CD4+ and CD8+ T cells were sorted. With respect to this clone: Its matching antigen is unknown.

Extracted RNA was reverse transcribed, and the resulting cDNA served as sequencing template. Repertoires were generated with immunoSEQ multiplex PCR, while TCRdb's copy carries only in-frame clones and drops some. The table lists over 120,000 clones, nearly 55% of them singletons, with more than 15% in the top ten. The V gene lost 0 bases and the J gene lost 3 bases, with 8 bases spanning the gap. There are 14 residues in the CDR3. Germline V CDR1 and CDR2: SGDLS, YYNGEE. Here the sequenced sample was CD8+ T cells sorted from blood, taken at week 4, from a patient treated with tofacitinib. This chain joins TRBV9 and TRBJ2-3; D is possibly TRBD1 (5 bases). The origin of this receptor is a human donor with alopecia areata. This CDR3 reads CASSVGQGTDTQYF. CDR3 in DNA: TGTGCCAGCAGCGTAGGGCAGGGAACAGATACGCAGTATTTT. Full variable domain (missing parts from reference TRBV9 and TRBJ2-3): DSGVTQTPKHLITATGQRVTLRCSPRSGDLSVYWYQQSLDQGLQFLIQYYNGEERAKGNILERFSAQQFPDLHSELNLSSLELGDSALYFCASSVGQGTDTQYFGPGTRLTVL.